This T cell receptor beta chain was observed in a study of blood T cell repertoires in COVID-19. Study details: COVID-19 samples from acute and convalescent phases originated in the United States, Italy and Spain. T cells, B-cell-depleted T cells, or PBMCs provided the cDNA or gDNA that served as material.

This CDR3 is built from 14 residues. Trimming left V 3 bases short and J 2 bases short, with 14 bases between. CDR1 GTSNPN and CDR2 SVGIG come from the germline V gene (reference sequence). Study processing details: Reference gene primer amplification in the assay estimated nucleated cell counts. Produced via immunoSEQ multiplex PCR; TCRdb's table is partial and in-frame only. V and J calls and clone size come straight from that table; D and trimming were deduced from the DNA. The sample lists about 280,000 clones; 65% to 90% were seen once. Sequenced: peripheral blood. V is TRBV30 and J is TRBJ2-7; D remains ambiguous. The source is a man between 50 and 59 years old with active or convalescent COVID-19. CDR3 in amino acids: CAWRPNPLTYEQYF. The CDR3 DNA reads TGTGCCTGGAGGCCTAACCCCCTCACCTACGAGCAGTACTTC.